This TCR beta chain derives from a study of shared clonotypes between healthy human individuals. Data came from immunoSEQ multiplex PCR; TCRdb stores just in-frame clones and leaves some out. The repertoire holds roughly 2.5 million clones, with about 92% as singletons. Comments on this clone: This same CDR3 is encoded by further DNA sequences in the sample.

J gave up 6 bases and V 4 bases, and 7 bases lay outside the gene matches. The V gene's germline CDR1 is SGHRS and CDR2 YFSETQ. This CDR3 is built from 15 residues. The rearrangement joins TRBV5-1 to TRBJ1-5; 10 bases map to TRBD1. Sequenced input: naive CD4+ T cells sorted from blood. Described subset: CD45RA+ positively selected. This clonotype was sampled from a man aged 18 to 30 in good health. The CDR3 DNA reads TGCGCCAGCAGCCCCGGGACAGGGGTGGGTCAGCCCCAGCATTTT. Amino acid sequence: CASSPGTGVGQPQHF.